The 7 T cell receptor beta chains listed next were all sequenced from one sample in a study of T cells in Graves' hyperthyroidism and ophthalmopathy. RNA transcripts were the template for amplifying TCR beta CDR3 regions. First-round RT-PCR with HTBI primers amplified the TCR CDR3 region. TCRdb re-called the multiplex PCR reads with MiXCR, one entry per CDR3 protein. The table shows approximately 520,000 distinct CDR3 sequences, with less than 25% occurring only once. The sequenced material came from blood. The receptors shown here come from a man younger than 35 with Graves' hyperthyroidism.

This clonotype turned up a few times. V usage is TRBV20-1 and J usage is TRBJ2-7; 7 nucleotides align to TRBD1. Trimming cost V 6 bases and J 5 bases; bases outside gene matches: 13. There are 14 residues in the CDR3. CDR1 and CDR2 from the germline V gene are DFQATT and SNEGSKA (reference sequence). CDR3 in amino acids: CSAPRAGGLDEQYF. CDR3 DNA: TGCAGTGCACCCCGGGCAGGGGGTCTCGACGAGCAGTACTTC.

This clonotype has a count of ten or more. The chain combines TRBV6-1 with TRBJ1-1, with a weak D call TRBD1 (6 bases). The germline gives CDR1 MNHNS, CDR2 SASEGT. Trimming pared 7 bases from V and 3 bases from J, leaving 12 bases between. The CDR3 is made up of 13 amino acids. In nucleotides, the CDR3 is TGTGCCAGCACCCAACCAGGGGACACTGAAGCTTTCTTT. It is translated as CASTQPGDTEAFF.

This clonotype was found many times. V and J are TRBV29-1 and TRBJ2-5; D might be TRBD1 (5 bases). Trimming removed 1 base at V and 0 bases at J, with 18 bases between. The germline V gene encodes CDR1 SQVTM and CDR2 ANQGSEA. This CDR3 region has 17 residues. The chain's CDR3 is CSVEGGSRAGYQETQYF. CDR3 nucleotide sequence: TGCAGCGTTGAAGGGGGCAGCCGTGCAGGGTACCAAGAGACCCAGTACTTC.

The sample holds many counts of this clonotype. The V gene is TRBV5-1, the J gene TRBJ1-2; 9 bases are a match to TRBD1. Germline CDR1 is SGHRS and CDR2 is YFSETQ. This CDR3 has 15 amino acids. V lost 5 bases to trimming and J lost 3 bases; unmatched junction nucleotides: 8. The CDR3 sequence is CASSSRTGEDYGYTF. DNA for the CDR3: TGCGCCAGCAGTTCTCGGACAGGGGAGGACTATGGCTACACCTTC.

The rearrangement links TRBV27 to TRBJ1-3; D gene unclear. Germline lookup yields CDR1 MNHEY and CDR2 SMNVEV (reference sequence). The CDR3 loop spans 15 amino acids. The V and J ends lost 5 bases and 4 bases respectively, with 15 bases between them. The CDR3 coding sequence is TGTGCCAGCAGTATCCGACCCGACGCCGGAAACACCATATATTTT. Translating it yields CASSIRPDAGNTIYF.

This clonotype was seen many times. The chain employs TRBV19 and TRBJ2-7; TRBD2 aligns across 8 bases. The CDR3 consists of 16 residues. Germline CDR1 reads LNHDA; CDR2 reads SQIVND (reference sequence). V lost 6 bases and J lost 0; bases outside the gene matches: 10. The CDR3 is CASSPPPSGLSYEQYF. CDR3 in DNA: TGTGCCAGTAGCCCCCCTCCTAGCGGGCTCTCCTACGAGCAGTACTTC.

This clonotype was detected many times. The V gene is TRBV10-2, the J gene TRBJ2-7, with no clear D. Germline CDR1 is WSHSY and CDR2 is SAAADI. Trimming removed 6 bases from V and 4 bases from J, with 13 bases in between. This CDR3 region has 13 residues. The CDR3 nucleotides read TGCGCCAGCAGCCTCCTTCTCGGGTACGAGCAGTACTTC. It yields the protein CASSLLLGYEQYF.